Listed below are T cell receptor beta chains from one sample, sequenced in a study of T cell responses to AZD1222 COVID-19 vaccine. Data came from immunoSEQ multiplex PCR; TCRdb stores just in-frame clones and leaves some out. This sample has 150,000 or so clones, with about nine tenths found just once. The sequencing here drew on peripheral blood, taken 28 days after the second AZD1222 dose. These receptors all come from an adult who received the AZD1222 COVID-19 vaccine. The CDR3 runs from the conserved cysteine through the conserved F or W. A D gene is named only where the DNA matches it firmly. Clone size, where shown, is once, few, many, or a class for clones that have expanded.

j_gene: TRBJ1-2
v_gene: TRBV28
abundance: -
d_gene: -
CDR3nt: TGTGCCAGCAGTCCCGGTGCGGGCTATGGCTACACCTTC
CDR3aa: CASSPGAGYGYTF

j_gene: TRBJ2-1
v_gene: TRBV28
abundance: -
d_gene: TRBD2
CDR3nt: TGTGCCAGCAGTCCCCCCCTAGCGGTCTCCTACAATGAGCAGTTCTTC
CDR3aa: CASSPPLAVSYNEQFF

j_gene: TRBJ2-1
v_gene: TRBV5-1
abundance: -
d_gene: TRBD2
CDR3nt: TGCGCCAGCAGCTTGGCCCCCCCAGCGGGGGGATACAATGAGCAGTTCTTC
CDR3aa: CASSLAPPAGGYNEQFF

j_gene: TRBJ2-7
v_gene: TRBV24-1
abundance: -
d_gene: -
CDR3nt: TGTGCCACCAGTGATCCCGCGACTGGGTTCGAGCAGTACTTC
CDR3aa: CATSDPATGFEQYF

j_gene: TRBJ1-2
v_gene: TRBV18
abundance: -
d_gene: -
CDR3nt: TGTGCCAGCTCACCCAGGACGGGAGAGAACTATGGCTACACCTTC
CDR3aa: CASSPRTGENYGYTF

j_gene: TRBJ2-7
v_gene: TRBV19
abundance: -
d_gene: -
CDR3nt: TGTGCCAGTAGTCCCGGGAGTGGGAACTACGAGCAGTACTTC
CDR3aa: CASSPGSGNYEQYF

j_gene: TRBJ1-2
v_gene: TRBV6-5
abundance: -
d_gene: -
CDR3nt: TGTGCCAGCAGTTACTCAGCAGGGAATGGCTACACCTTC
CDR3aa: CASSYSAGNGYTF

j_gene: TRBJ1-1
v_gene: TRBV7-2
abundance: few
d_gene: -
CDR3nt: TGTGCCAGCAGCTTAGGGACAGAGAATGAAGCTTTCTTT
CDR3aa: CASSLGTENEAFF

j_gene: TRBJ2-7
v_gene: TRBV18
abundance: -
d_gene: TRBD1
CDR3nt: TGTGCCAGCTCGTGGACAGGGGGCTACGAGCAGTACTTC
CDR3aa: CASSWTGGYEQYF

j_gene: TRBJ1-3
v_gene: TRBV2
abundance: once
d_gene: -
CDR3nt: TGTGCCAGCAGTGGGTCAGCTGGAAACACCATATATTTT
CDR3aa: CASSGSAGNTIYF

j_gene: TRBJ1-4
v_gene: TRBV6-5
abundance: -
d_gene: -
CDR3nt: TGTGCCAGCAGTTACGCCCGGGACACGGTGGCGGAAAAACTGTTTTTT
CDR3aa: CASSYARDTVAEKLFF

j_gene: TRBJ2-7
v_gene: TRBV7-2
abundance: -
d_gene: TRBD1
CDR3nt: TGTGCCAGCAGCTTAGGAGGGGGCAAGCAGTACTTC
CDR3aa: CASSLGGGKQYF

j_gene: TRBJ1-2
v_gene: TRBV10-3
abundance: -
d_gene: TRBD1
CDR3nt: TGTGCCATCAGGGCGACAGGGTTGGACTATGGCTACACCTTC
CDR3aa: CAIRATGLDYGYTF

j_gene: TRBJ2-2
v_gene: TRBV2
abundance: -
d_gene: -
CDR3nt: TGTGCCAGCAGTGAACTAGTAGGGAACGCCGGGGAGCTGTTTTTT
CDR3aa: CASSELVGNAGELFF

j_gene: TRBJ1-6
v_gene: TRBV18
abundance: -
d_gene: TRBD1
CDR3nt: TGTGCCAGCTCACCCTCGACAGGGAAATCACCCCTCCACTTT
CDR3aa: CASSPSTGKSPLHF

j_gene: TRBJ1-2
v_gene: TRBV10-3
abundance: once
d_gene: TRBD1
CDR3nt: TGTGCCATCAGCGTATTATCCGGGACAGCGTCAAGCTATGGCTACACCTTC
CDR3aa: CAISVLSGTASSYGYTF

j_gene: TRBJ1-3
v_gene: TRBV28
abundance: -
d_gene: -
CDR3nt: TGTGCCAGCAGTTTAATCTGGGGGGCTGCTGGAAACACCATATATTTT
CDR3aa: CASSLIWGAAGNTIYF

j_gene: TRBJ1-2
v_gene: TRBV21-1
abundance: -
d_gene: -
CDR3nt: TGTGCCAGCAGCACCCACGGGATTACAGGGCCCGGGGACTATGGCTACACCTTC
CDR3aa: CASSTHGITGPGDYGYTF

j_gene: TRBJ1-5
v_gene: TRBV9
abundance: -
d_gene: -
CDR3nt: TGTGCCAGCAGCGTAGGGCAGGGGACGAATCAGCCCCAGCATTTT
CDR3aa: CASSVGQGTNQPQHF

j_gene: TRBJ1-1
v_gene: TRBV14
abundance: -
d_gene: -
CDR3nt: TGTGCCAGCAGTCAACCACAGGGCTTCACTGAAGCTTTCTTT
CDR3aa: CASSQPQGFTEAFF

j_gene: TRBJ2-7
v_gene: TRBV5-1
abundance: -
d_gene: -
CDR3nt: TGCGCCAGCAGCCCCTTGACAAACTACGAGCAGTACTTC
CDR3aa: CASSPLTNYEQYF

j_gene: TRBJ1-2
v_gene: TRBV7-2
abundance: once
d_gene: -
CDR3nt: TGTGCCAGCAGCAACCCCTGGGGCAGGGCGAATTCAGTTGGCTACACCTTC
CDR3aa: CASSNPWGRANSVGYTF

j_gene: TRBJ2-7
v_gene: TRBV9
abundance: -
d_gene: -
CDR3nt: TGTGCCAGCAGCGAAACCTGGGGGGCCGAGGGCTACGAGCAGTACTTC
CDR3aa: CASSETWGAEGYEQYF

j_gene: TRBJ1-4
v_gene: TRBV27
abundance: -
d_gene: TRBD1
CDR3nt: TGTGCCAGCAGTTTGTCGACAGGGGGTGAAGAAAAACTGTTTTTT
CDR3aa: CASSLSTGGEEKLFF

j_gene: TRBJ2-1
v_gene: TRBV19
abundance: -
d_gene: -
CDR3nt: TGTGCCAGTAGCGCTCAGTGGGCTTCCGGCTACAATGAGCAGTTCTTC
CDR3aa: CASSAQWASGYNEQFF

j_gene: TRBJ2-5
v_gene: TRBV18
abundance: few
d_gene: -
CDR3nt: TGTGCCAGCTCACCACCGGGCTCACAGGTACTACAGACCCAGTACTTC
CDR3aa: CASSPPGSQVLQTQYF

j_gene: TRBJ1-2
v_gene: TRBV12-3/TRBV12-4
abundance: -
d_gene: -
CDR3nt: TGTGCCAGCAGTTTCGGGTCGAACTATGGCTACACCTTC
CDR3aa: CASSFGSNYGYTF

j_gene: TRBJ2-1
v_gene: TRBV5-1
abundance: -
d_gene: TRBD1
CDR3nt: TGCGCCAGCAGCCGGGACAGTAGGACCTACAATGAGCAGTTCTTC
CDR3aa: CASSRDSRTYNEQFF

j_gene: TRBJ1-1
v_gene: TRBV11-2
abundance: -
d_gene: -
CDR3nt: TGTGCCAGCAGCTTAGGGTCCGCAGGACTGAACACTGAAGCTTTCTTT
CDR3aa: CASSLGSAGLNTEAFF

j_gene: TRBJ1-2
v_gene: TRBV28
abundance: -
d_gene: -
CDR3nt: TGTGCCAGCACCACAATGGGGGGCAGTCGAGGCTATGGCTACACCTTC
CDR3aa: CASTTMGGSRGYGYTF

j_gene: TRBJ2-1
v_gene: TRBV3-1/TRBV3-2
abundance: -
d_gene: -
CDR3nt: TGTGCCAGCAGCCAAAGGACGGATAACAATGAGCAGTTCTTC
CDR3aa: CASSQRTDNNEQFF

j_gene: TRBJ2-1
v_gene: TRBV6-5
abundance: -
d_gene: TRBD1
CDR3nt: TGTGCCAGCAGTCCGGGACAGAACAATGAGCAGTTCTTC
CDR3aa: CASSPGQNNEQFF

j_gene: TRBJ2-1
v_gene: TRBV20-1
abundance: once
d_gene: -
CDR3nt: TGCAGTGCTAGATCAATCAATGAGCAGTTCTTC
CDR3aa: CSARSINEQFF

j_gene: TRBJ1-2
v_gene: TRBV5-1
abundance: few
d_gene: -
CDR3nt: TGCGCCAGCAGCCCCCCTGGGGAAGGCTACACCTTC
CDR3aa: CASSPPGEGYTF

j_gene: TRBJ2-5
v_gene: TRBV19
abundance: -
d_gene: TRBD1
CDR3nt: TGTGCCAGTAGTACCGACAGGGGCGGGACCCAGTACTTC
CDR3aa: CASSTDRGGTQYF

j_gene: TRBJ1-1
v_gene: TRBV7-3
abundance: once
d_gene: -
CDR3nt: TGTGCCAGCAGCCCGCATTCCGGATCGGGCACTGAAGCTTTCTTT
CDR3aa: CASSPHSGSGTEAFF

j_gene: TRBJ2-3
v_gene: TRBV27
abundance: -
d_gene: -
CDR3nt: TGTGCCAGCAGTTCAGGGGTCGGGGGCACAGATACGCAGTATTTT
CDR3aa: CASSSGVGGTDTQYF

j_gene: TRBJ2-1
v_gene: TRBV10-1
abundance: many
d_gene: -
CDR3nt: TGCGCCAGCAGTGAAGGACTGACTAATGAGCAGTTCTTC
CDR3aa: CASSEGLTNEQFF

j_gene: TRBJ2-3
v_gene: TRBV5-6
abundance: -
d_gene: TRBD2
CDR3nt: TGTGCCAGCAGCTTGGCTAGCGGGGGGGGCACAGATACGCAGTATTTT
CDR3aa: CASSLASGGGTDTQYF

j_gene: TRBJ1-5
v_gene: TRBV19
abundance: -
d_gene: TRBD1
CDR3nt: TGTGCCAGTAGGACCCAGGAAGACAGGGTAGGTCAGCCCCAGCATTTT
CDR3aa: CASRTQEDRVGQPQHF

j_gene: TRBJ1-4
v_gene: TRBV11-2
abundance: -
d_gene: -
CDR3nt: TGTGCCAGCAGCTTAGCACAGCGTAATGAAAAACTGTTTTTT
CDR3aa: CASSLAQRNEKLFF

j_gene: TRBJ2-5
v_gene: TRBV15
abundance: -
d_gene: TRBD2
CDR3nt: TGTGCCACCAGCAGAGATCTGAGCGGGGGGTTCCAGGAGACCCAGTACTTC
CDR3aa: CATSRDLSGGFQETQYF

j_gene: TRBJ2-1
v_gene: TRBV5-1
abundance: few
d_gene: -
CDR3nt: TGCGCCAGCAGCTTGGGGCCTTTCTCCTACAATGAGCAGTTCTTC
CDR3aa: CASSLGPFSYNEQFF

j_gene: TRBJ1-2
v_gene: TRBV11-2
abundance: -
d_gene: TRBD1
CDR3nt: TGTGCCAGCAGCCCTACAGGGGGTTGGAACTATGGCTACACCTTC
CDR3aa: CASSPTGGWNYGYTF

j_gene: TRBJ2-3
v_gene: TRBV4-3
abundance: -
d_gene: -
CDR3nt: TGCGCCAGCAGCCAAGATCTAACCGTCGGAGATACGCAGTATTTT
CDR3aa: CASSQDLTVGDTQYF

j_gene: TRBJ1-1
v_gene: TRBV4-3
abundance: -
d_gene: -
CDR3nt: TGCGCCAGCAGCCAATCCGGGACGGAGGCTGAAGCTTTCTTT
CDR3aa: CASSQSGTEAEAFF

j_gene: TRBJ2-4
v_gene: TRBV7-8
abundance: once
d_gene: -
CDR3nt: TGTGCCAGCAGCTTTAATCGAGGGAACATTCAGTACTTC
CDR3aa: CASSFNRGNIQYF

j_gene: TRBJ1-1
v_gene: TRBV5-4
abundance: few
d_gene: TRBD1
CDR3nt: TGTGCCAGCAGCCGGGGACAGACGAACACTGAAGCTTTCTTT
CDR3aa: CASSRGQTNTEAFF

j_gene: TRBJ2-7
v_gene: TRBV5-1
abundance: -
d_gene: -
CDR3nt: TGCGCCAGCAGCTCAGGAGGTCATGTATCCTACGAGCAGTACTTC
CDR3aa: CASSSGGHVSYEQYF

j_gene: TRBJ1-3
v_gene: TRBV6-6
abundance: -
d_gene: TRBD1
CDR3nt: TGTGCCAGCAGCCTTGACAGGGTCTCTGGAAACACCATATATTTT
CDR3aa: CASSLDRVSGNTIYF

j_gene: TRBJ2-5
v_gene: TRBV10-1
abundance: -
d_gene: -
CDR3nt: TGCGCCAGCAGTGAGTCTGCAGCGGAGACCCAGTACTTC
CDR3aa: CASSESAAETQYF

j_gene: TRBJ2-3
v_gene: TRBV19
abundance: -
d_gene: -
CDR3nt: TGTGCCAGTAGATCCCAGGGCCCAGATACGCAGTATTTT
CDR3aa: CASRSQGPDTQYF

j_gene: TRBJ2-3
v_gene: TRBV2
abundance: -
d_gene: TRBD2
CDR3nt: TGTGCCAGCAGTGAAGAACAGCGACTAGCGGGAGTGGCAGATACGCAGTATTTT
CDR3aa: CASSEEQRLAGVADTQYF

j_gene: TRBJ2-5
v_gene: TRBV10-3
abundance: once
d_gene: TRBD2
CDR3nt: TGTGCCATCAGTGCCCGGACTAGCGGGAGAGAGACCCAGTACTTC
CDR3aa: CAISARTSGRETQYF

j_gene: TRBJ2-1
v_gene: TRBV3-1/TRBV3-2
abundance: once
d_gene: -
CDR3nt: TGTGCCAGCAGCCAAGATGGGGGCGTGGTCTACAATGAGCAGTTCTTC
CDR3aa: CASSQDGGVVYNEQFF

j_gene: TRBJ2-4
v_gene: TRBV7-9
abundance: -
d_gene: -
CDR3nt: TGTGCCAGCAGCTTATCAGGGACACCAAACATTCAGTACTTC
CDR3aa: CASSLSGTPNIQYF

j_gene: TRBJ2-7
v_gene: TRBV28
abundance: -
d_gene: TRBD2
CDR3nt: TGTGCCAGCAGTCTACTAGCGGAGGCCGCGGACGAGCAGTACTTC
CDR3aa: CASSLLAEAADEQYF

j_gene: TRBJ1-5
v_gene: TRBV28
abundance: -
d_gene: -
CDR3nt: TGTGCCAGCAGTTTAGGCCTAGGGGGGTTAATTCAGCCCCAGCATTTT
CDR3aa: CASSLGLGGLIQPQHF

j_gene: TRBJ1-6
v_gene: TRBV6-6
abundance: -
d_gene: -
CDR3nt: TGTGCCAGCAGTCGAGAGACAGGTGGTAATTCACCCCTCCACTTT
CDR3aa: CASSRETGGNSPLHF